What follows describes a single TCR beta chain. Its antigen is as yet unknown. This sample is part of a study of T cell repertoires in cytomegalovirus infection. Study at large: Carrying CMV and the relevant HLA type showed in public TCR beta signatures. Whole-study results and caveats: HLA-C-restricted CMV clonotypes gave the most frequent clonotype in two of eight donors.

MiXCR, applied by TCRdb to the reads, yields one record per CDR3 protein. Seen here are approximately 270,000 distinct CDR3 sequences, around 20% observed once, and the top ten hold roughly 19%. Sequencing was performed on cultured PBMCs, taken from culture after CMV antigen stimulation. This clonotype was sampled from a human donor in good health (CMV status not recorded). Some clones in this sample may be carry-over from other donors' samples.

This CDR3 is CSAKLTGPLITITKNIQYF. DNA for the CDR3: TGCAGTGCTAAGCTGACCGGGCCCTTGATCACTATTACCAAAAACATTCAGTACTTC. The chain recombines TRBV20-1 with TRBJ2-4; D remains ambiguous. V lost 4 bases to trimming and J lost 2 bases, with 27 bases between them. This CDR3 is 19 amino acids long. The V gene's germline CDR1 is DFQATT and CDR2 SNEGSKA (reference sequence).